Only a few counts were recorded for the clone carrying this TCR beta chain. This entry belongs to a study of T-cell memory formation after mild COVID-19. From the 5' RACE reads, TCRdb called clonotypes with MiXCR, one entry per CDR3 protein. This table has a few hundred thousand distinct CDR3 sequences, roughly a tenth appearing once. The CDR3 is 16 amino acids. Trimming removed 6 bases at V and 0 bases at J, with 15 bases between. Germline loops: CDR1 MDHEN, CDR2 SYDVKM. Sequencing used PBMCs or a T cell subset sorted from them (not recorded which). The chain links TRBV28 to TRBJ2-4, with D maybe TRBD1 (5 bases). The source of this sequence is a man in his late teens or twenties who had mild COVID-19 (a few samples of this study predate the infection). Cell type and time point are not known. For the CDR3, the DNA is TGTGCCAGCAGCGTCCTGGACAAATTAGCCAAAAACATTCAGTACTTC. Translated, it gives CASSVLDKLAKNIQYF.